The 10 T cell receptor beta chains presented below share a single source sample, sequenced in a study of T cell responses to AZD1222 COVID-19 vaccine. Profiled with immunoSEQ multiplex PCR; TCRdb holds only in-frame clones, not every one. The data contain about 86,000 clones, roughly 90% of them singletons. Specimen: peripheral blood, collected 28 days after the second AZD1222 dose. Receptor source: an adult who received the AZD1222 COVID-19 vaccine.

The chain recombines TRBV5-1 with TRBJ2-3; D is tentatively TRBD1 or TRBD2 (6 bases each). This CDR3 spans 15 amino acids. Germline V gene data show CDR1 as SGHRS and CDR2 as YFSETQ. Trimming pared 2 bases from V and 2 bases from J, leaving 12 bases between. CDR3 region: CASSFGGRITDTQYF. In DNA form, the CDR3 reads TGCGCCAGCAGCTTTGGGGGGCGTATCACAGATACGCAGTATTTT.

V is TRBV12-3 or TRBV12-4 and J is TRBJ1-1; TRBD1 is a possible D gene (5 bases). Trimming shortened V by 7 bases and J by 3 bases, and 9 bases separated the two germline ends. The length of the CDR3 is 12 residues. This chain's CDR3 is CASTLGHTEAFF. The DNA for the CDR3 is TGTGCCAGCACCTTGGGACACACTGAAGCTTTCTTT.

V is TRBV30 and J is TRBJ1-2; TRBD1 might be the D (5 bases). This CDR3 spans 13 amino acids. V shed 5 bases and J shed 4 bases, with 14 bases lying between them. CDR1 and CDR2 from the germline V gene are GTSNPN and SVGIG (reference sequence). The CDR3 DNA is TGTGCCTGGGACCGACAGATTTTCTATGGCTACACCTTC. Protein product: CAWDRQIFYGYTF.

The chain couples TRBV30 to TRBJ1-1; no firm D call. The V end was cut by 2 bases, the J end by 7 bases, with 11 bases between. CDR1 and CDR2 (germline): GTSNPN, SVGIG (reference sequence). This CDR3 contains 12 residues. CDR3 residues: CAWSLMGGEAFF. In DNA form, the CDR3 reads TGTGCCTGGAGTTTAATGGGCGGTGAAGCTTTCTTT.

The V call is TRBV6-4, the J call TRBJ2-1, with 9 bases matching TRBD2. The trim removed 4 bases at V and 3 bases at J, leaving 1 base unmatched. The CDR3 loop spans 14 amino acids. Germline V CDR1 and CDR2: MRHNA, SNTAGT. The CDR3 DNA follows: TGTGCCAGCAGTGGTAGCGGGAGCTACAATGAGCAGTTCTTC. This codes for CASSGSGSYNEQFF.

This clone was observed a few times. This rearrangement joins TRBV24-1 to TRBJ2-1, with D possibly matching TRBD2 (6 bases). Germline V CDR1 and CDR2: KGHDR, SFDVKD. The CDR3 is 18 amino acids. Trimming left V 4 bases short and J 0 bases short, with 18 bases between. The DNA for the CDR3 is TGTGCCACCAGTGACTGGACTACCCATGAGAGCTCCTACAATGAGCAGTTCTTC. Translated, it gives CATSDWTTHESSYNEQFF.

Note on this clone: A far bigger clonotype differs at one base, so this is likely a read error. The V and J genes are TRBV6-4 and TRBJ2-3; TRBD2 matches 8 bases. Looked up from germline, CDR1 is MRHNA and CDR2 is SNTAGT. After removal of 4 bases from V and 1 base from J, the junction contained 1 base not matched to a gene. CDR3 length equals 14 residues. The CDR3 loop reads CASSGAGGTDTQYF. Here the CDR3 DNA reads TGTGCCAGCAGTGGAGCGGGAGGCACAGATACGCAGTATTTT.

The CDR3, as DNA: TGTGCCAGCAGCAGAGTCCCGAGCTCCTATAATTCACCCCTCCACTTT. As protein: CASSRVPSSYNSPLHF. The rearrangement links TRBV7-9 to TRBJ1-6, with unresolved D. Germline V lookup: CDR1 SEHNR, CDR2 FQNEAQ (reference sequence). The V gene lost 5 bases and the J gene lost 0 bases, with 11 bases spanning the gap. The length of the CDR3 is 16 residues.

The CDR3 sequence: CASSKVRGRAGYTF. Here the CDR3 DNA reads TGTGCCAGCAGCAAAGTGAGGGGTCGGGCTGGCTACACCTTC. The V gene is TRBV21-1, the J gene TRBJ1-2. TRBV21-1 is given as a pseudogene. The CDR3 consists of 14 residues.

The rearrangement links TRBV4-2 to TRBJ1-1; D remains unclear. Per germline, CDR1 LGHNA and CDR2 YNFKEQ. CDR3 size: 14 residues. V was trimmed by 0 bases and J by 0 bases, leaving 5 bases between them. The CDR3 here is CASSQDILNTEAFF. The CDR3 DNA reads as TGTGCCAGCAGCCAAGATATTCTGAACACTGAAGCTTTCTTT.